The 24 T cell receptor beta chains presented below share a single source sample, sequenced in a study of neurological immune-mediated disorders. MiXCR was run by TCRdb on the 5' RACE reads, yielding one entry per CDR3 protein. The data hold about 65,000 distinct CDR3 sequences, with 3.5% to 4.5% observed a single time. Sequenced: PBMCs. The receptors come from a man in his fifties or sixties with multiple sclerosis.

This clonotype was picked up many times. The chain combines TRBV20-1 with TRBJ2-5; possible D gene TRBD1, 5 bases. The CDR3 covers 12 residues. Germline V gene lookup returns CDR1 DFQATT and CDR2 SNEGSKA (reference sequence). Deletions cut 5 bases from V and 4 bases from J, with 11 bases between. CDR3 sequence (DNA): TGCAGTGCTGGAGCTAGGGGAGAGACCCAGTACTTC. It encodes CSAGARGETQYF.

This clonotype was seen at least ten times. This chain connects TRBV10-2 to TRBJ2-1; TRBD2 agrees at 13 bases. CDR1 WSHSY and CDR2 SAAADI come from the germline V gene. CDR3 size: 18 residues. J lost 1 base, V lost 4 bases, and 7 bases had no gene match. CDR3 nucleotide sequence: TGCGCCAGCAGTGTACCCCTACTAGCGGGGGGGTCCTACAATGAGCAGTTCTTC. Its protein is CASSVPLLAGGSYNEQFF.

In regard to this clonotype: Germline is not matched at one junction end, which may reflect a read error. This chain joins TRBV12-3 or TRBV12-4 and TRBJ1-5; D unresolved. This CDR3 has 15 residues. CDR3 coding DNA: TGTGCCAGCAGTTTATGGGCCGGTAGCAATCAGCCCCAGAATTTT. It is translated as CASSLWAGSNQPQNF.

There are many counts of this clonotype. The V gene is TRBV20-1, the J gene TRBJ2-1; D remains unclear. CDR3 length: 15 residues. Germline loops: CDR1 DFQATT, CDR2 SNEGSKA (reference sequence). V lost 2 bases, J lost 5 bases, and 16 bases lay in between. The CDR3 protein is CSARRGESPNNEQFF. CDR3 nucleotide sequence: TGCAGTGCTAGAAGAGGAGAATCCCCCAACAATGAGCAGTTCTTC.

This clonotype was counted ten times or more. The chain uses TRBV20-1 and TRBJ2-2; the D is unclear. Germline V gene data show CDR1 as DFQATT and CDR2 as SNEGSKA (reference sequence). There are 13 residues in the CDR3. V shed 3 bases and J shed 3 bases, with 8 bases lying between them. The CDR3 reads CSASDPYTGELFF. Written as DNA, the CDR3 is TGCAGTGCTAGTGACCCCTACACCGGGGAGCTGTTTTTT.

This clonotype was recorded at least ten times. The CDR3 DNA sequence: TGTGCCAGCAGCTTAGGACGACGCCAAGAGACCCAGTACTTC. As protein: CASSLGRRQETQYF. The rearrangement links TRBV11-2 to TRBJ2-5; D gene uncertain. CDR3 length equals 14 residues. Trimming took 1 base from V and 1 from J, leaving 7 bases between them. Germline CDR1 reads SGHAT; CDR2 reads FQNNGV.

This clonotype showed up many times. The chain has TRBV7-9 and TRBJ1-2; D is unresolved. Per the germline V gene, CDR1 is SEHNR and CDR2 is FQNEAQ (reference sequence). V lost 1 base and J lost 2, with 5 bases in between. The CDR3 covers 13 residues. CDR3 nucleotides: TGTGCCAGCAGCTTAGGCGGGAACTATGGCTACACCTTC. Its translation: CASSLGGNYGYTF.

This clonotype showed up many times. The chain recombines TRBV20-1 with TRBJ1-1, with TRBD1 matching over 8 bases. Germline V lookup: CDR1 DFQATT, CDR2 SNEGSKA (reference sequence). This CDR3 spans 13 amino acids. The trim removed 4 bases at V and 5 bases at J, leaving 6 bases unmatched. The CDR3: CSANQGARTEAFF. The CDR3 DNA sequence: TGCAGTGCTAACCAGGGGGCGCGAACTGAAGCTTTCTTT.

This clonotype appeared many times. The chain carries TRBV12-3 or TRBV12-4 and TRBJ1-6; maybe TRBD1 (5 bases). The V and J ends lost 3 bases and 6 bases respectively, with 9 bases between them. This CDR3 spans 14 amino acids. The CDR3 DNA reads TGTGCCAGCAGTTTCGGGACGGCTAATTCACCCCTCCACTTT. It yields the protein CASSFGTANSPLHF.

This clonotype occurred many times. This sequence joins TRBV12-3 or TRBV12-4 and TRBJ1-2; possibly TRBD1 for D (5 bases). V was trimmed by 2 bases and J by 4 bases, leaving 8 bases between them. The length of the CDR3 is 13 residues. CDR3 DNA: TGTGCCAGCAGTTTATGGCAGGGCTATGGCTACACCTTC. Its translation is CASSLWQGYGYTF.

This clonotype was seen at least ten times. The chain has TRBV5-1 and TRBJ1-2; TRBD1 agrees at 7 bases. The CDR3 length is 15 residues. The V gene's germline CDR1 is SGHRS and CDR2 YFSETQ. With V trimmed by 0 bases and J by 6 bases, 8 bases remained unmatched. The chain's CDR3 is CASSLAGGGTDGYTF. CDR3 sequence (DNA): TGCGCCAGCAGCTTGGCCGGAGGGGGCACGGATGGCTACACCTTC. Based on the CDR3 plus reference TRBV5-1 and TRBJ1-2, the full variable domain is KAGVTQTPRYLIKTRGQQVTLSCSPISGHRSVSWYQQTPGQGLQFLFEYFSETQRNKGNFPGRFSGRQFSNSRSEMNVSTLELGDSALYLCASSLAGGGTDGYTFGSGTRLTVV.

In this sample, this clonotype turned up many times. V gene TRBV6-6 combines with J gene TRBJ2-1; TRBD2 agrees at 11 bases. The CDR3 has 18 residues. Germline V CDR1 and CDR2: MNHNY, SVGAGI (reference sequence). V dropped 0 bases and J dropped 5; count of bases not matched to a gene: 9. CDR3 DNA sequence: TGTGCCAGCAGTTACTCCGGCCTAGCGGGGGGTGGGAACAATGAGCAGTTCTTC. It codes for CASSYSGLAGGGNNEQFF.

This clonotype was recorded at least ten times. This rearrangement joins TRBV29-1 to TRBJ1-3; D not certain. Germline-derived CDR1 and CDR2 are SQVTM and ANQGSEA. The CDR3 has 13 residues. Trimming took off 7 bases at V and 3 bases at J, with 13 bases between the two ends. The CDR3 loop is CSAQTGNGNTIYF. CDR3 DNA: TGCAGCGCCCAAACCGGGAATGGAAACACCATATATTTT.

This clonotype was seen only once. This may be a read error: a much more frequent sequence differs by one nucleotide. This chain joins TRBV5-4 and TRBJ1-1; TRBD1 matches at 7 bases. CDR3 length equals 15 residues. Germline V CDR1 and CDR2: SGHNT, YYREEE (reference sequence). This CDR3 reads CVAGDSKNMNTEAFF. The CDR3 DNA is TGTGTCGCCGGGGACAGCAAAAATATGAACACTGAAGCTTTCTTT.

This clonotype was observed many times. The rearrangement links TRBV6-5 to TRBJ1-1; no reliable D call. The germline V and J ends were trimmed by 2 bases and 1 base, with 8 bases remaining between them. CDR3 size: 14 residues. Germline lookup yields CDR1 MNHEY and CDR2 SVGAGI. The CDR3 reads CASSYRPKNTEAFF. CDR3 sequence (DNA): TGTGCCAGCAGTTACAGACCGAAGAACACTGAAGCTTTCTTT.

This clonotype was recorded many times. V is TRBV18 and J is TRBJ2-7; the D is unclear. Trimming removed 3 bases at V and 2 bases at J, with 14 bases between. Per germline, CDR1 KGHSH and CDR2 LQKENI. The CDR3 consists of 15 residues. The CDR3 nucleotides read TGTGCCAGCTCACCTCCCGACTTTGGAGCCTACGAGCAGTACTTC. As protein: CASSPPDFGAYEQYF.

This clonotype was picked up many times. V gene TRBV6-5 combines with J gene TRBJ2-3; D is uncertain. The V gene lost 0 bases and the J gene lost 0 bases, with 4 bases spanning the gap. The CDR3 extends over 14 amino acids. Germline V gene lookup returns CDR1 MNHEY and CDR2 SVGAGI. The CDR3 here is CASSYSESTDTQYF. The CDR3 DNA follows: TGTGCCAGCAGTTACTCGGAAAGCACAGATACGCAGTATTTT.

This clonotype has more than one count but fewer than ten. The CDR3 reads CASSLPGQITDTQYF. The DNA of the CDR3 is TGCGCCAGCAGCTTGCCGGGACAGATCACAGATACGCAGTATTTT. V gene TRBV5-1 combines with J gene TRBJ2-3; 7 bases align to TRBD1. This CDR3 spans 15 amino acids. Looked up from germline, CDR1 is SGHRS and CDR2 is YFSETQ. V lost 1 base, J lost 2 bases, and 4 bases stayed unmatched.

This chain links TRBV18 with TRBJ1-2; D remains ambiguous. V gave up 4 bases and J gave up 4 bases, with 16 bases separating them. The CDR3 is 15 amino acids. In germline, CDR1 is KGHSH, CDR2 LQKENI. This CDR3 reads CASSQYTAGTYGYTF. Written as DNA, the CDR3 is TGTGCCAGCTCACAATATACTGCCGGTACCTATGGCTACACCTTC.

This clonotype was counted at least ten times. The chain recombines TRBV4-1 with TRBJ1-4; the match to TRBD1 covers 9 bases. There are 16 residues in the CDR3. V gave up 6 bases and J gave up 7 bases; unmatched junction bases: 12. The germline CDR1 and CDR2 sequences are MGHRA and YSYEKL. The CDR3, as DNA: TGCGCCAGCAGGAACTTCGCCGGGACAGGGTTTGAAAAACTGTTTTTT. It encodes CASRNFAGTGFEKLFF.

This clonotype was seen only a few times. An end of the junction differs from the germline gene, which may be a read error. V gene TRBV18 combines with J gene TRBJ2-6, with 7 bases that match TRBD1. Germline loops: CDR1 KGHSH, CDR2 LQKENI. CDR3 length: 14 residues. DNA of the CDR3: TGTGCCAGCTCACCGGGAGAGGGGGCCAAAGTCCTGACTTTC. Translated, it gives CASSPGEGAKVLTF.

Many counts were recorded for this clonotype. V and J are TRBV7-8 and TRBJ2-5; perhaps D is TRBD1 or TRBD2 (5 bases each). The CDR3 totals 12 residues. V dropped 5 bases and J dropped 7 bases, with 11 bases sitting between them. The germline V gene has CDR1 SGHVS and CDR2 FQNEAQ. CDR3 sequence reads: CASSRDQGTQYF. The CDR3 nucleotides read TGTGCCAGCAGCCGGGACCAGGGGACCCAGTACTTC.

At least ten counts were recorded for this clonotype. This sequence joins TRBV5-5 and TRBJ2-5, with D tentatively TRBD1 or TRBD2 (5 bases each). Per germline, CDR1 SGHKS and CDR2 YYEKEE (reference sequence). The V and J ends lost 0 bases and 1 base respectively, with 13 bases between them. The CDR3 loop spans 16 amino acids. CDR3 sequence: CASSLGDPGPQETQYF. The CDR3 DNA follows: TGTGCCAGCAGCTTGGGGGATCCGGGGCCCCAAGAGACCCAGTACTTC.

There are many counts of this clonotype. The chain is built from TRBV20-1 and TRBJ1-5; D is possibly TRBD1 (6 bases). Trimming pared 5 bases from V and 3 bases from J, leaving 20 bases between. The germline gives CDR1 DFQATT, CDR2 SNEGSKA (reference sequence). The CDR3 is 16 amino acids. CDR3 in DNA: TGCAGTGCTTTAGGGGGAGCTGCCCGGGTCAATCAGCCCCAGCATTTT. Translation gives CSALGGAARVNQPQHF.